This T cell receptor beta chain was obtained from a study of cytomegalovirus exposure and HLA in healthy donors. This clone was observed a handful of times. Its target is unknown. Notes on the study in general: Reported findings show TCR beta sequences accurately forecast HLA-A and HLA-B alleles in most subjects. Data from an earlier analysis indicated that most TCR beta V segments were productive either about 87% or about 30% of the time.

Use of 60 Vbeta and 13 Jbeta primers characterized the PCR. Clones were read by immunoSEQ multiplex PCR, and TCRdb kept only the in-frame ones, dropping some. The sample has around 120,000 clones; approximately 76% are singletons. Looked up from germline, CDR1 is LNHDA and CDR2 is SQIVND (reference sequence). The CDR3 has 16 residues. Trimming left V 5 bases short and J 0 bases short, with 13 bases between. The rearrangement links TRBV19 to TRBJ1-4; D call uncertain. Sequencing was performed on PBMCs. The receptor was derived from a man in his fifties in good health and CMV-seropositive. In nucleotides, the CDR3 is TGTGCCAGTAGTTTGTACAGCCTCACAACTAATGAAAAACTGTTTTTT. The encoded protein is CASSLYSLTTNEKLFF. The full variable domain, rest sourced from reference TRBV19 and TRBJ1-4, is DGGITQSPKYLFRKEGQNVTLSCEQNLNHDAMYWYRQDPGQGLRLIYYSQIVNDFQKGDIAEGYSVSREKKESFPLTVTSAQKNPTAFYLCASSLYSLTTNEKLFFGSGTQLSVL.